This T cell receptor (beta chain) was sequenced for a study of OX40 agonist ivuxolimab in advanced cancers. Overall study context: Ivuxolimab, an agonistic anti-OX40 (CD134) antibody, was given to patients. People in dose escalation had one of these cancers: hepatocellular carcinoma, melanoma, renal cell or head and neck cancer. Study conclusions and caveats: Dosing at 0.1 to 3.0 mg/kg was accompanied by clonal expansion of CD4+ and CD8+ blood T cells by week 6.

Comment on this clone: No antigen is known for it.

The repertoire was sequenced with immunoSEQ multiplex PCR; TCRdb's copy has only in-frame clones and lacks some. This table has tens of thousands of clones, 88% appearing once. The CDR3 has 13 residues. Germline CDR1 is SNHLY and CDR2 is FYNNEI. V was cut by 4 bases and J by 7 bases, with 10 bases left in between. J is TRBJ1-4 and V is TRBV2, with D possibly being TRBD1 (6 bases). This specimen consisted of CD4+ or CD8+ T cells sorted from blood, obtained in a trial of the OX40 agonist ivuxolimab. The sequence was obtained from an adult with an advanced solid tumor such as melanoma, head and neck, liver or kidney cancer. The CDR3 bases are TGTGCCAGCAGTGGGGGGCAGAGTGAAAAACTGTTTTTT. Residues: CASSGGQSEKLFF.